These 10 T cell receptor beta chains were all obtained from the same sample, sequenced in a study of CD8 T cells in ankylosing spondylitis. General observations from the study: Within ankylosing spondylitis blood, a TCR beta motif made up of eight highly homologous variants appeared to be characteristic.

These receptors have no identified antigens. MiXCR, run by TCRdb on the 5' RACE reads, gives a single entry per CDR3 protein. The sample comprises around 890,000 distinct CDR3 sequences, roughly 12% of which are singletons, and 0.51% rests with the top ten. Sequenced input: blood, either unsorted or a sorted T cell fraction (not recorded which). The receptors were sampled from a male donor with ankylosing spondylitis.

This clonotype was recorded many times. V and J are TRBV29-1 and TRBJ1-1; D is undetermined. The CDR3 runs 11 residues. The germline V gene has CDR1 SQVTM and CDR2 ANQGSEA. V dropped 8 bases and J dropped 4 bases, with 11 bases sitting between them. The CDR3 loop is CSSKWGTEAFF. The CDR3 DNA reads TGCAGCTCGAAATGGGGCACTGAAGCTTTCTTT.

This clonotype was observed a handful of times. J is TRBJ2-2 and V is TRBV20-1, with 10 bases fitting TRBD1. The CDR3 has 14 residues. V was pared by 4 bases and J by 5 bases, with 4 bases of the junction left unmatched. In germline, CDR1 is DFQATT, CDR2 SNEGSKA (reference sequence). DNA of the CDR3: TGCAGTGCTAAAAGGACAGGGGGAACCGGGGAGCTGTTTTTT. Residues: CSAKRTGGTGELFF.

J is TRBJ2-2 and V is TRBV6-2 or TRBV6-3, with D maybe TRBD2 (6 bases). V lost 8 bases to trimming and J lost 9 bases, with 13 bases between them. CDR3 size: 12 residues. Germline-derived CDR1 and CDR2 are MNHEY and SVGEGT. This CDR3 reads CASRGRIRELFF. CDR3 nucleotides: TGTGCCAGCCGGGGGAGAATTCGGGAGCTGTTTTTT.

This clonotype was counted a few times. The rearrangement links TRBV24-1 to TRBJ2-5; 11 nucleotides agree with TRBD1. Trimming at V came to 0 bases and at J to 5 bases, leaving 13 bases not matched to a gene. CDR1 and CDR2 (germline): KGHDR, SFDVKD. The CDR3 totals 19 residues. The CDR3 region is CATSDLDGRDRGIGETQYF. The CDR3 nucleotides read TGTGCCACCAGTGATTTGGACGGCCGGGACAGGGGGATAGGGGAGACCCAGTACTTC.

V is TRBV20-1 and J is TRBJ1-1; possibly TRBD1 for D (5 bases). Germline CDR1 is DFQATT and CDR2 is SNEGSKA (reference sequence). V lost 0 bases to trimming and J lost 5 bases, with 13 bases between them. The CDR3 totals 14 residues. CDR3 coding DNA: TGCAGTGCTAGAGATGGGAGGGGATTTACTGAAGCTTTCTTT. The encoded protein is CSARDGRGFTEAFF.

The gene calls are TRBV21-1 and TRBJ1-6. TRBV21-1 is recorded as a pseudogene. This CDR3 contains 17 residues. The CDR3 DNA sequence: TGTGCCAGCAGCAAGGGCTTGATTGGCGACACTAATTCACCCCTCCACTTT. Its protein product is CASSKGLIGDTNSPLHF.

The table lists this clonotype with a few counts. The chain couples TRBV20-1 to TRBJ2-1; D possibly corresponds to TRBD2 (5 bases). CDR1 is DFQATT, CDR2 SNEGSKA, per germline (reference sequence). The ends were cut back, 5 bases at V and 15 bases at J, with 17 bases in the middle. The CDR3 extends over 11 amino acids. The CDR3 is CSAYHPGYLFF. The CDR3 region has the DNA TGCAGTGCTTATCACCCGGGGTATTTGTTCTTC.

The sample holds many counts of this clonotype. The chain couples TRBV18 to TRBJ2-5; 7 bases agree with TRBD1. Germline loops: CDR1 KGHSH, CDR2 LQKENI. This CDR3 comprises 13 residues. Trimming at V came to 3 bases and at J to 5 bases, leaving 3 bases not matched to a gene. The CDR3 DNA follows: TGTGCCAGCTCACCCGGGACAGAGGAGACCCAGTACTTC. This codes for CASSPGTEETQYF.

This clonotype has a count of ten or more. The chain couples TRBV5-1 to TRBJ2-3; D may correspond to TRBD1 or TRBD2 (6 bases each). Trimming cost V 3 bases and J 4 bases, with 15 bases left between them. CDR3 length: 15 amino acids. Germline assignment: CDR1 SGHRS and CDR2 YFSETQ. CDR3 residues: CASSSARGGADTQYF. DNA of the CDR3: TGCGCCAGCAGCTCTGCCAGGGGAGGAGCAGATACGCAGTATTTT. Drawing the rest from reference TRBV5-1 and TRBJ2-3, the complete variable domain is KAGVTQTPRYLIKTRGQQVTLSCSPISGHRSVSWYQQTPGQGLQFLFEYFSETQRNKGNFPGRFSGRQFSNSRSEMNVSTLELGDSALYLCASSSARGGADTQYFGPGTRLTVL.

This chain uses TRBV7-9 with TRBJ2-5; perhaps TRBD1 as D (6 bases). The ends were cut back, 6 bases at V and 4 bases at J, with 12 bases in the middle. CDR3 length: 13 amino acids. The germline V gene encodes CDR1 SEHNR and CDR2 FQNEAQ (reference sequence). This CDR3 is CASSLRDIETQYF. In DNA, the CDR3 is TGTGCCAGCAGTTTACGGGACATAGAGACCCAGTACTTC.